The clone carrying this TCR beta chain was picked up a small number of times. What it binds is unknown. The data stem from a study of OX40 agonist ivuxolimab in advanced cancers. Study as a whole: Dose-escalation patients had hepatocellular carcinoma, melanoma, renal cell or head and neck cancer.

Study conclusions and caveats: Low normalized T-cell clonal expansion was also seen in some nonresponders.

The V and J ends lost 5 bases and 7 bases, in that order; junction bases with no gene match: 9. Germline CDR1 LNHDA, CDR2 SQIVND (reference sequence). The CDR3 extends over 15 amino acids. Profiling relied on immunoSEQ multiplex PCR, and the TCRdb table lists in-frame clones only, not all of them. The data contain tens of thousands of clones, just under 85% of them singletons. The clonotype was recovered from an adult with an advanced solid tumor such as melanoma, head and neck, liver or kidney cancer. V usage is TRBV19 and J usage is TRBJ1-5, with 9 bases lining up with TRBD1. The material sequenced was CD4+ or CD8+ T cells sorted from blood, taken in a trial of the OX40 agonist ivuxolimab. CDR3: CASSSQDRGAQPQHF. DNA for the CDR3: TGTGCCAGTAGTTCACAGGACAGGGGAGCCCAGCCCCAGCATTTT.